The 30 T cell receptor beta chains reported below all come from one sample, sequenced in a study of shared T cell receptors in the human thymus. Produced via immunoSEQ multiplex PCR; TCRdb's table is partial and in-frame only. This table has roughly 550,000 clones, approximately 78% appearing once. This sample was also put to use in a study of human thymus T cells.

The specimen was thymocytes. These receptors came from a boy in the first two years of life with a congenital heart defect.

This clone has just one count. Written as DNA, the CDR3 is TGTGCCAGCAGCGGGACTAGCGGGAGGGGGTGCGGCTCCTACGAGCAGTACTTC. It specifies CASSGTSGRGCGSYEQYF. V is TRBV2 and J is TRBJ2-7, with TRBD2 matching over 16 bases. The germline V gene encodes CDR1 SNHLY and CDR2 FYNNEI. The CDR3 sequence is 18 residues long. V trimming: 6 bases; J trimming: 0 bases; junction bases outside the gene matches: 8.

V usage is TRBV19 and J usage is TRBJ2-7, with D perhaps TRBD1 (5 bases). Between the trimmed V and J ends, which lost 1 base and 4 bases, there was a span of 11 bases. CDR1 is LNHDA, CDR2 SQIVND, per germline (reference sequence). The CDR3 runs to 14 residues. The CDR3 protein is CASSIADRPYEQYF. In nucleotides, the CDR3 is TGTGCCAGTAGTATAGCTGACAGACCTTACGAGCAGTACTTC.

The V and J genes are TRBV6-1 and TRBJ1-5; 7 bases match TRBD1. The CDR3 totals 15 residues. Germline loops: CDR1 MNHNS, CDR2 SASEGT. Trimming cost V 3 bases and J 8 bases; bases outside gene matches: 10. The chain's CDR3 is CASSDPHGRGKPQHF. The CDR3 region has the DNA TGTGCCAGCAGTGACCCTCACGGCAGGGGGAAGCCCCAGCATTTT.

CDR3 coding DNA: TGTGCCAGCTCACGAAAAGGGACAGTAAGGGGGCGGAACACTGAAGCTTTCTTT. Amino acid sequence: CASSRKGTVRGRNTEAFF. The chain links TRBV18 to TRBJ1-1; 7 nucleotides align to TRBD1. Germline V CDR1 and CDR2: KGHSH, LQKENI. CDR3 length: 18 amino acids. The ends lost 4 bases at V and 1 base at J; junction bases unmatched: 15.

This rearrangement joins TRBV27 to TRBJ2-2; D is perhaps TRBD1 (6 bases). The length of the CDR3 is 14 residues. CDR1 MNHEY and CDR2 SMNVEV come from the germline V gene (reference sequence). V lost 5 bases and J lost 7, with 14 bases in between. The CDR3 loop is CASSPTGLHGELFF. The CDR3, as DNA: TGTGCCAGCAGTCCCACAGGGTTGCACGGGGAGCTGTTTTTT.

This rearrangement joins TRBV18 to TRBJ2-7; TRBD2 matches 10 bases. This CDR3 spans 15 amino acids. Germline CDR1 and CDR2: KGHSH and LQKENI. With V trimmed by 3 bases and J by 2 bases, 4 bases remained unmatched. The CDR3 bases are TGTGCCAGCTCACCGAGACTAGCGGGCGCCTACGAGCAGTACTTC. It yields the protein CASSPRLAGAYEQYF.

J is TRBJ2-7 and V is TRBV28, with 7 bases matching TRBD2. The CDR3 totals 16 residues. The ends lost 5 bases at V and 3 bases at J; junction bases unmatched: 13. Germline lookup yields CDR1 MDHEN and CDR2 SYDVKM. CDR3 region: CASSPIDSGSFYEQYF. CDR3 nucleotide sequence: TGTGCCAGCAGTCCCATCGATAGCGGGTCCTTCTACGAGCAGTACTTC. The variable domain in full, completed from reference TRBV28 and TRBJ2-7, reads DVKVTQSSRYLVKRTGEKVFLECVQDMDHENMFWYRQDPGLGLRLIYFSYDVKMKEKGDIPEGYSVSREKKERFSLILESASTNQTSMYLCASSPIDSGSFYEQYFGPGTRLTVT.

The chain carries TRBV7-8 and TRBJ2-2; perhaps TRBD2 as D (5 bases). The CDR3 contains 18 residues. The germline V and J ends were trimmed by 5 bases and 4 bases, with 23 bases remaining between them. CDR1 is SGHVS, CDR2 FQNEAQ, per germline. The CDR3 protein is CASSGQLFDLASTGELFF. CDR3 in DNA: TGTGCCAGCAGCGGCCAGTTGTTCGATTTAGCGAGCACCGGGGAGCTGTTTTTT.

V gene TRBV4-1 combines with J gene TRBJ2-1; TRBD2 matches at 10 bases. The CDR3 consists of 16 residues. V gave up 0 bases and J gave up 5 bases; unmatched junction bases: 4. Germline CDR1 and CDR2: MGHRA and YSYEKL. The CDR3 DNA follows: TGCGCCAGCAGCCAAGAGGGAGGACTAGCGGACAATGAGCAGTTCTTC. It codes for CASSQEGGLADNEQFF.

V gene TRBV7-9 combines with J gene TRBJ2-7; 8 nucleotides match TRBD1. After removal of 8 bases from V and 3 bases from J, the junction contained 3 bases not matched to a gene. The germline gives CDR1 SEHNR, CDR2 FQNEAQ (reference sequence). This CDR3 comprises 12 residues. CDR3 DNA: TGTGCCAGCCGGACAGGGAACTACGAGCAGTACTTC. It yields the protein CASRTGNYEQYF.

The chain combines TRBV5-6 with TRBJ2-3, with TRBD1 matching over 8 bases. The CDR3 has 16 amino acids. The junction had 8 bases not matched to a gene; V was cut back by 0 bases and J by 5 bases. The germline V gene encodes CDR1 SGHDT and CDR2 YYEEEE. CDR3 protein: CASSLVGRGLLDTQYF. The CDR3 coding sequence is TGTGCCAGCAGCTTGGTGGGCAGGGGGCTATTAGATACGCAGTATTTT.

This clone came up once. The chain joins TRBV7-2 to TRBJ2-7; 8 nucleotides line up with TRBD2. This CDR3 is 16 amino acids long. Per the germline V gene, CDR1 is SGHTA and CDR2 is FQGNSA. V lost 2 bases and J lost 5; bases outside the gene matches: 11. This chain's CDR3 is CASSLLPTGGSDEQYF. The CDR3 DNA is TGTGCCAGCAGCTTACTTCCGACGGGGGGGTCGGACGAGCAGTACTTC.

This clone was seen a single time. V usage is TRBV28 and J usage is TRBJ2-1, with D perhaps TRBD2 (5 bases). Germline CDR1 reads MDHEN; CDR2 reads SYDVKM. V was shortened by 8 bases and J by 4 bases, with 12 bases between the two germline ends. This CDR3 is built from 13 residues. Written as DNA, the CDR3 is TGTGCCAGCCGGGGTTACTTATACAATGAGCAGTTCTTC. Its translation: CASRGYLYNEQFF.

The CDR3 nucleotides read TGTGCCAGCAGGGGGCCGGGACAGGGTTACTACGAGCAGTACTTC. Translated, it gives CASRGPGQGYYEQYF. The V gene is TRBV21-1, the J gene TRBJ2-7; the table's D call TRBD1 went unverified against the DNA. TRBV21-1 is listed as a pseudogene. The CDR3 is 15 amino acids.

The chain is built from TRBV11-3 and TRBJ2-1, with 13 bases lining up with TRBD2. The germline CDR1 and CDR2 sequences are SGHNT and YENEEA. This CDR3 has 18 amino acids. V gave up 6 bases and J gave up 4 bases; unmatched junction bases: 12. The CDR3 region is CASSDTTSGRARYNEQFF. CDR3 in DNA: TGTGCCAGCAGTGACACCACTAGCGGGAGGGCCCGGTACAATGAGCAGTTCTTC.

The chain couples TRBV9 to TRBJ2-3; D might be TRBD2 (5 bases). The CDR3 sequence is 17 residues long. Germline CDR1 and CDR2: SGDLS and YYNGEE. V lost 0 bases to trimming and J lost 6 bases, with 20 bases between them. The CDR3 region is CASSVASLTRHTDTQYF. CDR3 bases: TGTGCCAGCAGCGTAGCTAGCCTAACGCGGCACACGGATACGCAGTATTTT.

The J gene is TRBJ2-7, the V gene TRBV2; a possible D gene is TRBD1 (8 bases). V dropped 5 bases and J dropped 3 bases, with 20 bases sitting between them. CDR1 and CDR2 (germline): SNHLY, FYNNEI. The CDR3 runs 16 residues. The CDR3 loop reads CASSYRGGFAFYEQYF. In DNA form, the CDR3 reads TGTGCCAGCAGTTACAGGGGGGGTTTTGCTTTCTACGAGCAGTACTTC.

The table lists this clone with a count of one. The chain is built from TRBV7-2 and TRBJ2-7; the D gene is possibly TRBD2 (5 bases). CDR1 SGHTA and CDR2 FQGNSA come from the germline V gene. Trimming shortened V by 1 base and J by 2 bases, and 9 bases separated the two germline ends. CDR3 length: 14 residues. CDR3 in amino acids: CASSLVPSTYEQYF. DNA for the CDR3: TGTGCCAGCAGCTTAGTACCTAGCACCTACGAGCAGTACTTC.

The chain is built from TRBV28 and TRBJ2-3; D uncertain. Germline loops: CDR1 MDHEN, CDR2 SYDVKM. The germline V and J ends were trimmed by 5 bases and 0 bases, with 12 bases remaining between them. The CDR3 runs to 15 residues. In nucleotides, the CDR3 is TGTGCCAGCAGTCCTCGTGAGGCTAGCACAGATACGCAGTATTTT. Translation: CASSPREASTDTQYF.

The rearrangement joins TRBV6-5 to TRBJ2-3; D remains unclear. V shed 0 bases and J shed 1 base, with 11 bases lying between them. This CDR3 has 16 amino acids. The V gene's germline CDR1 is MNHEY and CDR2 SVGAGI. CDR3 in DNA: TGTGCCAGCAGTTACTCGAGCGTCCGGGGCACAGATACGCAGTATTTT. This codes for CASSYSSVRGTDTQYF.

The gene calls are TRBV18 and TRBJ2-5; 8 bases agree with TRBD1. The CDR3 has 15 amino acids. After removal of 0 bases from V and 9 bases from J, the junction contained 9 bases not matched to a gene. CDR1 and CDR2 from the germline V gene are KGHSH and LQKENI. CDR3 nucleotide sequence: TGTGCCAGCTCACCACCGGACAGGGTGTCCGTCGCCCAGTACTTC. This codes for CASSPPDRVSVAQYF.

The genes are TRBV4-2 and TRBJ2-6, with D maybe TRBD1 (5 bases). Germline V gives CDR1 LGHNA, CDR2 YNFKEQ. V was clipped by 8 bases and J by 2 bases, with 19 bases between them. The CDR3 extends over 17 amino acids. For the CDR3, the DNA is TGTGCCAGCGACGCCGGCAGGGCCCCCCCTGGGGCCAACGTCCTGACTTTC. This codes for CASDAGRAPPGANVLTF.

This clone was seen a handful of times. The CDR3 nucleotides read TGCGCCAGCAGCCGCCCTCGGGGAAGGGAAGGTAATGAAAAACTGTTTTTT. Amino acids: CASSRPRGREGNEKLFF. The genes are TRBV4-1 and TRBJ1-4, with D uncertain. Germline V gene data show CDR1 as MGHRA and CDR2 as YSYEKL. The CDR3 contains 17 residues. Trimming took off 4 bases at V and 4 bases at J, with 19 bases between the two ends.

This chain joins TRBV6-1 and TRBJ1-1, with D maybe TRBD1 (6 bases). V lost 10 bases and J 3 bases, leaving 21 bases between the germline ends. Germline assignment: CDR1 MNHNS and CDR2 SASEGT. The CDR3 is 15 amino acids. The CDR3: CAILSPTGRHTEAFF. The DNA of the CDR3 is TGTGCCATCCTATCGCCGACAGGCCGGCACACTGAAGCTTTCTTT.

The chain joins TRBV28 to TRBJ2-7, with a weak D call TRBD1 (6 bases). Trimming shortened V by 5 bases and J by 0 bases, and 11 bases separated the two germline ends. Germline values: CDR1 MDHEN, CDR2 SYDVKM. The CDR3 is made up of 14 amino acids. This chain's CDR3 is CASSIGQSSYEQYF. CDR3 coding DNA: TGTGCCAGCAGTATAGGACAGAGCTCCTACGAGCAGTACTTC. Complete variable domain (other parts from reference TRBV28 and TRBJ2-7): DVKVTQSSRYLVKRTGEKVFLECVQDMDHENMFWYRQDPGLGLRLIYFSYDVKMKEKGDIPEGYSVSREKKERFSLILESASTNQTSMYLCASSIGQSSYEQYFGPGTRLTVT.

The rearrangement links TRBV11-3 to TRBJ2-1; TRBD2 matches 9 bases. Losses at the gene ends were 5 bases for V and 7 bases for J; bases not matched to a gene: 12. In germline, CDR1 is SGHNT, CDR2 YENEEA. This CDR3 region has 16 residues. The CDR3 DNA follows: TGTGCCAGCAGCAGGGGCGATAGCGGGAGTCGTAATGAGCAGTTCTTC. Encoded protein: CASSRGDSGSRNEQFF.

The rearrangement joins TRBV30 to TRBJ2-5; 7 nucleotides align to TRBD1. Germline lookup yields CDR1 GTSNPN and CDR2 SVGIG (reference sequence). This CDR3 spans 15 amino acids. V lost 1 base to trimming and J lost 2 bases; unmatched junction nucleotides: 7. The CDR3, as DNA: TGTGCCTGGAGTGGACGGGGACAGCATCAAGAGACCCAGTACTTC. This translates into CAWSGRGQHQETQYF.

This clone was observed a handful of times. The CDR3 sequence is CASSGTDRGDTEAFF. CDR3 DNA sequence: TGTGCCAGCAGTGGAACAGACAGGGGGGACACTGAAGCTTTCTTT. The chain combines TRBV6-1 with TRBJ1-1, with 9 bases lining up with TRBD1. The CDR3 spans 15 residues. The V gene's germline CDR1 is MNHNS and CDR2 SASEGT. J gave up 3 bases and V 4 bases, and 6 bases lay outside the gene matches.

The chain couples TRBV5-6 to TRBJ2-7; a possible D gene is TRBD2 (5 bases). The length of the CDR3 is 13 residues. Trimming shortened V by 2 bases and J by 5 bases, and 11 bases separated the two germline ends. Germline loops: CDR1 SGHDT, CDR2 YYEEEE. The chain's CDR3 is CASSLSSIDEQYF. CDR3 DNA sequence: TGTGCCAGCAGCTTATCTAGCATCGACGAGCAGTACTTC. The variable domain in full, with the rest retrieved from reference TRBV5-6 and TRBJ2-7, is DAGVTQSPTHLIKTRGQQVTLRCSPKSGHDTVSWYQQALGQGPQFIFQYYEEEERQRGNFPDRFSGHQFPNYSSELNVNALLLGDSALYLCASSLSSIDEQYFGPGTRLTVT.

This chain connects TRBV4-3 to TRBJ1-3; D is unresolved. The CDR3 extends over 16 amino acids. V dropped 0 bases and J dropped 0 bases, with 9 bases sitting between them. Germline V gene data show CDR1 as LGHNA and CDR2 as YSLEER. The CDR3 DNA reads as TGCGCCAGCAGCCAAGATCCATCGAGCTCTGGAAACACCATATATTTT. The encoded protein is CASSQDPSSSGNTIYF.